Presented here are 30 T cell receptor beta chains from one specimen sequenced in a study of Ad26.COV2.S vaccination and SARS-CoV-2 variants (dated by TCRdb to the early 2020s). Libraries were made using the immunoSEQ multiplex PCR assay. In its TCRdb copy, this immuneACCESS table keeps in-frame sequences only and misses some clones. Where compared with another copy, unresolved V genes explain less than half of these, and the others have no known cause. For this sample there are 440,000 or so clones; 92% appear just once. Together, the top ten hold around 1.7% of the sample. According to the study, the label for this sample's treatment or condition signals: some 20 received Ad26.COV2.S at low or high dose, single or two shots; 5 received placebo; per-sample allocation not given. For vaccine and placebo recipients, repertoires were sequenced using samples collected on day 63 after the first injection.

The sample here was peripheral blood, taken in a trial of Ad26.COV2.S vaccine versus placebo. These receptor sequences come from a person aged 18-65 years who received the Ad26.COV2.S COVID-19 vaccine or a placebo.

V usage is TRBV6-6 and J usage is TRBJ1-3, with D perhaps matching TRBD1 (5 bases). The V end lost 8 bases, the J end lost 2 bases, and 13 bases lay between the germline ends. The CDR3 has 14 amino acids. Germline V gives CDR1 MNHNY, CDR2 SVGAGI (reference sequence). The CDR3 coding sequence is TGTGCCAGCGCCCCGGGGGAAACTGGAAACACCATATATTTT. It translates to CASAPGETGNTIYF.

The chain recombines TRBV5-1 with TRBJ1-1; D might be TRBD1 (5 bases). CDR1 SGHRS and CDR2 YFSETQ come from the germline V gene. This CDR3 is built from 14 residues. Trimming removed 4 bases at V and 2 bases at J, with 12 bases between. In DNA form, the CDR3 reads TGCGCCAGCAGCCAAGGGACGACAAACACTGAAGCTTTCTTT. Protein: CASSQGTTNTEAFF.

In regard to this clone: The identical CDR3 is also encoded by other nucleotide sequences in the sample. The chain combines TRBV30 with TRBJ1-1; 7 bases agree with TRBD1. Looked up from germline, CDR1 is GTSNPN and CDR2 is SVGIG (reference sequence). CDR3 length: 13 residues. The ends lost 2 bases at V and 0 bases at J; junction bases unmatched: 0. CDR3 residues: CAWSRGLNTEAFF. CDR3 nucleotide sequence: TGTGCCTGGAGTAGGGGGCTGAACACTGAAGCTTTCTTT.

V usage is TRBV27 and J usage is TRBJ2-2; possible D gene TRBD2, 5 bases. V was clipped by 7 bases and J by 2 bases, with 17 bases between them. The CDR3 spans 16 residues. The germline gives CDR1 MNHEY, CDR2 SMNVEV (reference sequence). In DNA form, the CDR3 reads TGTGCCAGCACCCTCGTGGGCGGGCGAAACACCGGGGAGCTGTTTTTT. As protein: CASTLVGGRNTGELFF.

This clone appeared once. V gene TRBV7-2 combines with J gene TRBJ1-1; D might be TRBD1 (5 bases). V was shortened by 5 bases and J by 1 base, with 14 bases between the two germline ends. CDR1 and CDR2 (germline): SGHTA, FQGNSA. The CDR3 is 15 amino acids. CDR3 amino acids: CASSVSGPTNTEAFF. The DNA for the CDR3 is TGTGCCAGCAGCGTTTCGGGACCGACGAACACTGAAGCTTTCTTT. The variable domain in full, with the rest retrieved from reference TRBV7-2 and TRBJ1-1, is GAGVSQSPSNKVTEKGKDVELRCDPISGHTALYWYRQSLGQGLEFLIYFQGNSAPDKSGLPSDRFSAERTGGSVSTLTIQRTQQEDSAVYLCASSVSGPTNTEAFFGQGTRLTVV.

The chain joins TRBV5-4 to TRBJ1-2; D gene uncertain. CDR3 length equals 13 residues. Germline V CDR1 and CDR2: SGHNT, YYREEE (reference sequence). Trimming took 2 bases from V and 0 from J, leaving 5 bases between them. For the CDR3, the DNA is TGTGCCAGCAGCTTATCGTCTAACTATGGCTACACCTTC. This sequence encodes CASSLSSNYGYTF.

The J gene is TRBJ1-5, the V gene TRBV6-5, with D uncertain. Trimming stripped 4 bases from V and 4 bases from J, with 8 bases between. CDR1 and CDR2 from the germline V gene are MNHEY and SVGAGI. This CDR3 has 13 amino acids. The CDR3 DNA follows: TGTGCCAGCAGTTTCCGGACTAATCAGCCCCAGCATTTT. Amino acid sequence: CASSFRTNQPQHF.

The chain has TRBV11-2 and TRBJ2-7, with TRBD2 matching over 10 bases. This CDR3 is built from 19 residues. The V segment lost 5 bases and the J segment 2 bases; nucleotides outside the gene matches: 18. CDR1 and CDR2 (germline): SGHAT, FQNNGV. For the CDR3, the DNA is TGTGCCAGCAGCCCCTGGCGGGTAGCGGGGGGCCGGTTAGCCTACGAGCAGTACTTC. Amino acid sequence: CASSPWRVAGGRLAYEQYF.

The chain couples TRBV5-1 to TRBJ2-3, with 9 bases aligning to TRBD2. Losses at the gene ends were 2 bases for V and 10 bases for J; bases not matched to a gene: 11. The CDR3 length is 15 residues. Germline V gene sequence: CDR1 SGHRS, CDR2 YFSETQ. CDR3 coding DNA: TGCGCCAGCAGCTTTAGCGGGGGACCCACGCCGGCGCAGTATTTT. Translating gives CASSFSGGPTPAQYF. Looking up the rest from reference TRBV5-1 and TRBJ2-3 gives the full variable domain: KAGVTQTPRYLIKTRGQQVTLSCSPISGHRSVSWYQQTPGQGLQFLFEYFSETQRNKGNFPGRFSGRQFSNSRSEMNVSTLELGDSALYLCASSFSGGPTPAQYFGPGTRLTVL.

The CDR3 nucleotides are TGTGCCAGCAGTTTATCAGGGGGGCTGGCTAATGAAAAACTGTTTTTT. This codes for CASSLSGGLANEKLFF. This chain uses TRBV27 with TRBJ1-4, with D perhaps matching TRBD1 (6 bases). The V end lost 0 bases, the J end lost 3 bases, and 11 bases lay between the germline ends. CDR1 is MNHEY, CDR2 SMNVEV, per germline (reference sequence). The CDR3 runs 16 residues.

V is TRBV7-2 and J is TRBJ1-1; D is perhaps TRBD1 (6 bases). The CDR3 is 13 residues long. Trimming cost V 1 base and J 10 bases, with 13 bases left between them. Per germline, CDR1 SGHTA and CDR2 FQGNSA. The CDR3 spells CASSLDWGATAFF. CDR3 bases: TGTGCCAGCAGCTTAGATTGGGGGGCAACAGCTTTCTTT. Together with reference TRBV7-2 and TRBJ1-1, the CDR3 gives the full variable domain: GAGVSQSPSNKVTEKGKDVELRCDPISGHTALYWYRQSLGQGLEFLIYFQGNSAPDKSGLPSDRFSAERTGGSVSTLTIQRTQQEDSAVYLCASSLDWGATAFFGQGTRLTVV.

The chain recombines TRBV11-2 with TRBJ1-2; TRBD1 matches at 8 bases. The CDR3 totals 16 residues. V trimming: 1 base; J trimming: 4 bases; junction bases outside the gene matches: 8. The germline V gene encodes CDR1 SGHAT and CDR2 FQNNGV. CDR3 region: CASSLVGTGETYGYTF. In DNA, the CDR3 is TGTGCCAGCAGCTTAGTAGGGACAGGCGAAACCTATGGCTACACCTTC.

CDR3 amino acids: CATSDPGQGGETQYF. In nucleotides, the CDR3 is TGTGCCACCAGTGATCCGGGACAGGGGGGAGAGACCCAGTACTTC. The chain carries TRBV24-1 and TRBJ2-5, with TRBD1 matching over 11 bases. The CDR3 runs 15 residues. J gave up 4 bases and V 3 bases, and 3 bases lay outside the gene matches. From germline, CDR1 is KGHDR and CDR2 SFDVKD.

This rearrangement joins TRBV30 to TRBJ2-7; 10 nucleotides match TRBD1. CDR1 is GTSNPN, CDR2 SVGIG, per germline (reference sequence). J gave up 5 bases and V 2 bases, and 9 bases lay outside the gene matches. CDR3 length: 15 residues. CDR3: CAWSRAGTGDNEQYF. In DNA form, the CDR3 reads TGTGCCTGGAGTCGCGCCGGGACAGGGGACAACGAGCAGTACTTC.

This chain uses TRBV6-5 with TRBJ1-2, with D uncertain. This CDR3 is built from 11 residues. The germline V gene encodes CDR1 MNHEY and CDR2 SVGAGI. V was trimmed by 7 bases and J by 7 bases, leaving 10 bases between them. CDR3 sequence: CASTQGGGYTF. Here the CDR3 DNA reads TGTGCCAGCACCCAAGGTGGTGGCTACACCTTC.

V gene TRBV6-6 combines with J gene TRBJ2-3, with D maybe TRBD2 (5 bases). The length of the CDR3 is 13 residues. Trimming cost V 0 bases and J 5 bases, with 6 bases left between them. Germline loops: CDR1 MNHNY, CDR2 SVGAGI (reference sequence). CDR3 nucleotides: TGTGCCAGCAGTTACTCTGGAGGAGATACGCAGTATTTT. It is translated as CASSYSGGDTQYF.

This clone is a singleton in its sample. The rearrangement uses TRBV27 and TRBJ2-7; TRBD2 matches 12 bases. The CDR3 loop spans 16 amino acids. The germline V gene has CDR1 MNHEY and CDR2 SMNVEV (reference sequence). The trim removed 1 base at V and 6 bases at J, leaving 7 bases unmatched. The CDR3 loop reads CASSLFPSGGAPEQYF. The CDR3 DNA follows: TGTGCCAGCAGTTTATTTCCTAGCGGGGGGGCACCCGAGCAGTACTTC.

The chain employs TRBV18 and TRBJ1-6, with 10 positions matching TRBD1. J lost 6 bases, V lost 6 bases, and 14 bases had no gene match. CDR1 KGHSH and CDR2 LQKENI come from the germline V gene. CDR3 length: 18 amino acids. CDR3 sequence: CASSDPETGGNSNSPLHF. The CDR3 bases are TGTGCCAGCTCCGACCCGGAGACAGGGGGCAACAGTAATTCACCCCTCCACTTT.

DNA for the CDR3: TGTGCCAGCAGCGGGGACAGTCCGAACACTGAAGCTTTCTTT. Protein product: CASSGDSPNTEAFF. The chain carries TRBV9 and TRBJ1-1, with TRBD1 matching over 7 bases. V trimming: 3 bases; J trimming: 1 base; junction bases outside the gene matches: 3. CDR1 is SGDLS, CDR2 YYNGEE, per germline. The CDR3 is 14 amino acids.

The J gene is TRBJ2-3, the V gene TRBV27; no clear D. Trimming took 6 bases from V and 7 from J, leaving 14 bases between them. From germline, CDR1 is MNHEY and CDR2 SMNVEV (reference sequence). This CDR3 region has 13 residues. The CDR3 sequence is CASRDLDSYTQYF. Written as DNA, the CDR3 is TGTGCCAGCAGAGACCTAGACTCCTATACGCAGTATTTT.

The V and J genes are TRBV7-2 and TRBJ2-5; 11 bases agree with TRBD2. After removal of 2 bases from V and 5 bases from J, the junction contained 7 bases not matched to a gene. The germline CDR1 and CDR2 sequences are SGHTA and FQGNSA. The CDR3 is made up of 16 amino acids. CDR3: CASSLRTSGPQETQYF. The CDR3 nucleotides read TGTGCCAGCAGCTTAAGGACTAGCGGGCCCCAGGAGACCCAGTACTTC.

Of note for this clone: Other nucleotide sequences from this sample produce the same CDR3. The rearrangement links TRBV29-1 to TRBJ2-7, with 11 bases aligning to TRBD2. The CDR3 is 15 amino acids. V shed 1 base and J 2 bases; nucleotides not matched to a gene: 4. CDR1 and CDR2 (germline): SQVTM, ANQGSEA. CDR3: CSVEGLAGGAYEQYF. The CDR3 DNA is TGCAGCGTTGAAGGTTTAGCGGGGGGGGCCTACGAGCAGTACTTC.

This clone occurred once. The V call is TRBV19, the J call TRBJ1-1, with D unresolved. V dropped 3 bases and J dropped 1 base, with 12 bases sitting between them. The CDR3 runs to 15 residues. CDR1 LNHDA and CDR2 SQIVND come from the germline V gene (reference sequence). Here the CDR3 reads CASSISGVGNTEAFF. The CDR3 coding sequence is TGTGCCAGTAGTATTTCGGGAGTGGGGAACACTGAAGCTTTCTTT. The full variable domain, completed using reference TRBV19 and TRBJ1-1, is DGGITQSPKYLFRKEGQNVTLSCEQNLNHDAMYWYRQDPGQGLRLIYYSQIVNDFQKGDIAEGYSVSREKKESFPLTVTSAQKNPTAFYLCASSISGVGNTEAFFGQGTRLTVV.

The chain combines TRBV9 with TRBJ1-2, with 7 nucleotides matching TRBD1. Germline V gene lookup returns CDR1 SGDLS and CDR2 YYNGEE. V dropped 0 bases and J dropped 5; count of bases not matched to a gene: 10. This CDR3 has 16 residues. This CDR3 is CASSVGDSNLGYGYTF. In DNA, the CDR3 is TGTGCCAGCAGCGTAGGGGACAGTAACTTGGGGTATGGCTACACCTTC. The full variable domain, with the rest looked up from reference TRBV9 and TRBJ1-2, is DSGVTQTPKHLITATGQRVTLRCSPRSGDLSVYWYQQSLDQGLQFLIQYYNGEERAKGNILERFSAQQFPDLHSELNLSSLELGDSALYFCASSVGDSNLGYGYTFGSGTRLTVV.

V usage is TRBV5-1 and J usage is TRBJ1-6; D perhaps matches TRBD1 (5 bases). The V end was cut by 0 bases, the J end by 5 bases, with 15 bases between. CDR1 is SGHRS and CDR2 is YFSETQ in the germline V gene. The CDR3 totals 17 residues. CDR3 sequence reads: CASSLGWRQGHNSPLHF. For the CDR3, the DNA is TGCGCCAGCAGCTTGGGGTGGCGGCAGGGACATAATTCACCCCTCCACTTT.

The chain combines TRBV28 with TRBJ1-5; D is perhaps TRBD1 (5 bases). Looked up from germline, CDR1 is MDHEN and CDR2 is SYDVKM. The CDR3 sequence is 15 residues long. Trimming left V 5 bases short and J 3 bases short, with 14 bases between. CDR3 loop: CASSRPGGNNQPQHF. CDR3 in DNA: TGTGCCAGCAGTCGCCCGGGGGGTAACAATCAGCCCCAGCATTTT.

The chain employs TRBV5-6 and TRBJ2-7, with a tentative D call TRBD2 (5 bases). This CDR3 region has 18 residues. Germline-derived CDR1 and CDR2 are SGHDT and YYEEEE. The germline V and J ends were trimmed by 2 bases and 4 bases, with 25 bases remaining between them. CDR3 in DNA: TGTGCCAGCAGCTTTATCCCTGGCAGGCCCTCTGGAGGATACGAGCAGTACTTC. This gives the protein CASSFIPGRPSGGYEQYF.

This chain uses TRBV24-1 with TRBJ2-5; 12 bases are a match to TRBD2. The CDR3 runs to 15 residues. The ends lost 5 bases at V and 5 bases at J; junction bases unmatched: 5. Germline V gene lookup returns CDR1 KGHDR and CDR2 SFDVKD. The CDR3, as DNA: TGTGCCACCAGTGTCACGACTAGCGGGGGCGAGACCCAGTACTTC. It translates to CATSVTTSGGETQYF.

The chain joins TRBV4-3 to TRBJ1-6, with D hard to call. CDR1 and CDR2 from the germline V gene are LGHNA and YSLEER. The V end was cut by 1 base, the J end by 0 bases, with 16 bases between. The CDR3 is 19 amino acids. CDR3 amino acids: CASSQVPGRGSSYNSPLHF. The CDR3 nucleotides read TGCGCCAGCAGCCAAGTTCCCGGACGGGGAAGCTCCTATAATTCACCCCTCCACTTT.

The J gene is TRBJ2-7, the V gene TRBV10-1, with D perhaps assigned TRBD1 or TRBD2 (5 bases each). V was pared by 2 bases and J by 0 bases, with 8 bases between. Germline V CDR1 and CDR2: WNHNN, SYGVQD (reference sequence). This CDR3 has 14 residues. The CDR3 region is CASSEAGSSYEQYF. The CDR3 DNA sequence: TGCGCCAGCAGTGAGGCAGGGAGCTCCTACGAGCAGTACTTC.